The next 19 T cell receptor beta chains were all read from a single sample in a study of blood T cell repertoires in COVID-19. Only in-frame clones appear in the TCRdb table, and some are missing; sequencing was by immunoSEQ multiplex PCR. This sample has 100,000 to 150,000 clones, with roughly 88% found just once. Sample: peripheral blood. These receptors were taken from a man between 40 and 49 years old with acute or convalescent COVID-19.

The V and J genes are TRBV21-1 and TRBJ2-1; whether TRBD1, the table's D call, matches the DNA was not checked. TRBV21-1 is a pseudogene segment. The CDR3 has 17 amino acids. CDR3: CASSKMGTGAYYNEQFF. The CDR3 nucleotides read TGTGCCAGCAGCAAAATGGGTACAGGGGCTTACTACAATGAGCAGTTCTTC.

This clone occurred a few times. This chain connects TRBV6-5 to TRBJ2-7; the match to TRBD1 covers 8 bases. Germline V gene data show CDR1 as MNHEY and CDR2 as SVGAGI. This CDR3 region has 15 residues. V lost 6 bases to trimming and J lost 0 bases; unmatched junction nucleotides: 7. Here the CDR3 reads CASSPRTGSSYEQYF. CDR3 coding DNA: TGTGCCAGCAGCCCCCGGACAGGGAGCTCCTACGAGCAGTACTTC.

The rearrangement links TRBV2 to TRBJ1-1, with D perhaps matching TRBD1 (5 bases). In germline, CDR1 is SNHLY, CDR2 FYNNEI. V was cut by 3 bases and J by 0 bases, with 14 bases left in between. This CDR3 region has 16 residues. The CDR3 here is CASSESGTVMNTEAFF. For the CDR3, the DNA is TGTGCCAGCAGTGAGTCAGGGACTGTCATGAACACTGAAGCTTTCTTT.

The genes are TRBV6-1 and TRBJ1-3, with unresolved D. The V and J ends lost 2 bases and 4 bases respectively, with 9 bases between them. Germline-derived CDR1 and CDR2 are MNHNS and SASEGT. The CDR3 has 14 residues. The CDR3 DNA reads as TGTGCCAGCAGTGAATTGGCAGTAGGAAACACCATATATTTT. Its translation is CASSELAVGNTIYF.

The gene calls are TRBV7-6 and TRBJ2-7; no clear D gene. Trimming took off 5 bases at V and 7 bases at J, with 9 bases between the two ends. The CDR3 is 11 amino acids. Germline assignment: CDR1 SGHVS and CDR2 FNYEAQ. The DNA of the CDR3 is TGTGCCAGCAGCCAGTCAGGAGAGCAGTACTTC. It encodes CASSQSGEQYF.

The gene calls are TRBV10-2 and TRBJ1-1, with no clear D. V was trimmed by 3 bases and J by 7 bases, leaving 9 bases between them. Germline V lookup: CDR1 WSHSY, CDR2 SAAADI. This CDR3 is 12 amino acids long. This CDR3 reads CASSEAALEAFF. CDR3 in DNA: TGCGCCAGCAGTGAAGCGGCCCTTGAAGCTTTCTTT.

The rearrangement links TRBV7-2 to TRBJ1-3, with D unresolved. Germline CDR1 is SGHTA and CDR2 is FQGNSA. The CDR3 is 13 amino acids. V lost 3 bases, J lost 3 bases, and 6 bases lay in between. CDR3 in DNA: TGTGCCAGCAGCTTCGGGTTTGGAAACACCATATATTTT. This encodes CASSFGFGNTIYF.

This chain joins TRBV5-4 and TRBJ2-7; TRBD1 is a possible D gene (5 bases). Germline-derived CDR1 and CDR2 are SGHNT and YYREEE (reference sequence). The CDR3 covers 13 residues. The V end lost 2 bases, the J end lost 6 bases, and 12 bases lay between the germline ends. This CDR3 reads CASSFGGAAEQYF. The CDR3 coding sequence is TGTGCCAGCAGCTTCGGTGGGGCTGCCGAGCAGTACTTC.

The chain is built from TRBV7-3 and TRBJ2-5; 7 bases are shared with TRBD1. Germline trimming cut 5 bases from V and 1 base from J; bases unmatched to any gene: 10. Germline V gene sequence: CDR1 SGHTA, CDR2 FQGTGA. The CDR3 is 16 residues long. The CDR3 region has the DNA TGTGCCAGCAGCCCAGGGGGTGGGGTAACCCAAGAGACCCAGTACTTC. Protein sequence: CASSPGGGVTQETQYF.

The rearrangement joins TRBV4-1 to TRBJ2-7; D is possibly TRBD2 (6 bases). Per the germline V gene, CDR1 is MGHRA and CDR2 is YSYEKL. The CDR3 is 14 residues long. V was shortened by 1 base and J by 3 bases, with 10 bases between the two germline ends. The chain's CDR3 is CASSQVWGDYEQYF. In nucleotides, the CDR3 is TGCGCCAGCAGCCAAGTTTGGGGGGACTACGAGCAGTACTTC.

This clone was recorded only once. This chain connects TRBV6-5 to TRBJ1-5; 9 bases fit TRBD1. Germline V CDR1 and CDR2: MNHEY, SVGAGI. V dropped 4 bases and J dropped 6; count of bases not matched to a gene: 7. The CDR3 covers 15 residues. CDR3 region: CASSLQGASGQPQHF. The CDR3 DNA reads as TGTGCCAGCAGTTTACAGGGGGCGTCTGGTCAGCCCCAGCATTTT.

The chain uses TRBV5-4 and TRBJ2-1; 8 positions agree with TRBD2. Germline V gives CDR1 SGHNT, CDR2 YYREEE (reference sequence). The CDR3 covers 17 residues. V lost 4 bases, J lost 7 bases, and 16 bases stayed unmatched. In DNA, the CDR3 is TGTGCCAGCAGCGTGGAGGCCACCGGGAGGGCCAGGAATGAGCAGTTCTTC. Its protein product is CASSVEATGRARNEQFF.

The genes are TRBV5-5 and TRBJ2-5; 8 positions agree with TRBD1. Germline V gene lookup returns CDR1 SGHKS and CDR2 YYEKEE (reference sequence). Losses at the gene ends were 4 bases for V and 1 base for J; bases not matched to a gene: 9. The CDR3 covers 16 residues. The CDR3 reads CASSRTGTATQETQYF. The DNA of the CDR3 is TGTGCCAGCAGCCGGACAGGGACGGCGACCCAAGAGACCCAGTACTTC.

The V and J genes are TRBV19 and TRBJ1-5, with D hard to call. This CDR3 has 14 residues. Germline V gene data show CDR1 as LNHDA and CDR2 as SQIVND (reference sequence). V lost 2 bases, J lost 5 bases, and 10 bases lay in between. The CDR3 loop is CASSISQNYQPQHF. The CDR3, as DNA: TGTGCCAGTAGTATATCACAGAATTATCAGCCCCAGCATTTT.

In the case of this clone: Other DNA variants within this sample encode the same CDR3. The chain recombines TRBV19 with TRBJ1-5, with 10 bases lining up with TRBD1. V shed 7 bases and J 4 bases; nucleotides not matched to a gene: 7. The germline CDR1 and CDR2 sequences are LNHDA and SQIVND (reference sequence). The CDR3 has 15 residues. In nucleotides, the CDR3 is TGTGCCAGTACCCTGGGACAGGGGAGGAATCAGCCCCAGCATTTT. It yields the protein CASTLGQGRNQPQHF.

This clone was seen once. V and J are TRBV30 and TRBJ2-2; a weak D match, TRBD1 (6 bases). CDR1 and CDR2 from the germline V gene are GTSNPN and SVGIG (reference sequence). The V gene lost 2 bases and the J gene lost 0 bases, with 7 bases spanning the gap. This CDR3 is 14 amino acids long. The CDR3 region is CAWSTGSNTGELFF. CDR3 coding DNA: TGTGCCTGGAGTACAGGGTCGAACACCGGGGAGCTGTTTTTT.

The chain has TRBV30 and TRBJ1-4; the D gene is possibly TRBD1 (5 bases). The CDR3 is made up of 16 amino acids. V dropped 4 bases and J dropped 4 bases, with 19 bases sitting between them. Germline CDR1 reads GTSNPN; CDR2 reads SVGIG (reference sequence). CDR3 sequence: CAWTLKRDGNNEKLFF. DNA of the CDR3: TGTGCCTGGACCTTAAAGCGGGACGGAAATAATGAAAAACTGTTTTTT.

This chain uses TRBV5-1 with TRBJ2-1, with a tentative D call TRBD2 (5 bases). The CDR3 runs 15 residues. Germline-derived CDR1 and CDR2 are SGHRS and YFSETQ. Trimming took off 0 bases at V and 3 bases at J, with 10 bases between the two ends. The CDR3 sequence: CASSLEGSDYNEQFF. CDR3 coding DNA: TGCGCCAGCAGCTTGGAGGGTAGCGACTACAATGAGCAGTTCTTC.

The rearrangement links TRBV5-5 to TRBJ1-2; 10 bases match TRBD1. Germline CDR1 is SGHKS and CDR2 is YYEKEE (reference sequence). V was clipped by 4 bases and J by 2 bases; unmatched bases: 5. CDR3 length: 15 amino acids. The chain's CDR3 is CASSPDRGRNYGYTF. In DNA form, the CDR3 reads TGTGCCAGCAGCCCAGACAGGGGGCGGAACTATGGCTACACCTTC.